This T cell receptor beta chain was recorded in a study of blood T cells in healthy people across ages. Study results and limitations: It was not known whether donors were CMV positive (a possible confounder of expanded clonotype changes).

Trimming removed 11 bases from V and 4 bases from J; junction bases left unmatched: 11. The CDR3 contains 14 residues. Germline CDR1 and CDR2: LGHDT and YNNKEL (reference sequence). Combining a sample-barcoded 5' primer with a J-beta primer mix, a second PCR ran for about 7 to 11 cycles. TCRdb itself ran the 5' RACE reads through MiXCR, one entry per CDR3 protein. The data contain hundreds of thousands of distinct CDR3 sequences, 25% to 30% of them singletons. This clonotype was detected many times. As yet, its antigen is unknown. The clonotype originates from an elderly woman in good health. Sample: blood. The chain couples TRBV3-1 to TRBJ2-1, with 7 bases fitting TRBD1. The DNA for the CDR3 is TGTGCCGGCACCAGCCCGGGACAGTACAATGAGCAGTTCTTC. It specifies CAGTSPGQYNEQFF.